This paragraph reports one T cell receptor (beta chain). The antigen is not known. The source of the sample is a study of T-cell memory formation after mild COVID-19. 5'RACE primed at constant segments yielded TCR alpha and TCR beta cDNA libraries bearing sample barcodes and UMIs. TCRdb re-analysed the 5' RACE reads in MiXCR, keeping a single row per CDR3 protein. The repertoire has hundreds of thousands of distinct CDR3 sequences, approximately 15% of them found once; the top ten carry around a fifth. Germline loops: CDR1 SGDLS, CDR2 YYNGEE. The CDR3 extends over 14 amino acids. V was shortened by 2 bases and J by 2 bases, with 8 bases between the two germline ends. Whole-study findings and limits: The study detected some responding clones in pre-infection memory, suggesting cross-reactive memory joined. The main location of contracting CD4+ clones was CM and EM, and that of contracting CD8+ clones was EMRA. Clones that got smaller from day 15 to 85 had even CD4/CD8, while clones growing later tipped toward CD4+.

The chain uses TRBV9 and TRBJ2-1, with D unresolved. Sequencing was carried out using PBMCs or a T cell subset sorted from them (not recorded which). The source of this sequence is a man younger than 35 who had mild COVID-19 (a few samples of this study predate the infection). Cell type and time point are not known. The CDR3 coding sequence is TGTGCCAGCAGCGTCTCCCAACCCTACAATGAGCAGTTCTTC. It yields the protein CASSVSQPYNEQFF. The full variable domain, in which reference TRBV9 and TRBJ2-1 provide the parts outside the CDR3, is DSGVTQTPKHLITATGQRVTLRCSPRSGDLSVYWYQQSLDQGLQFLIQYYNGEERAKGNILERFSAQQFPDLHSELNLSSLELGDSALYFCASSVSQPYNEQFFGPGTRLTVL.